This T cell receptor beta chain is drawn from a study of siplizumab effects on memory and regulatory T cells (dated by TCRdb to between 2018 and 2021). With respect to the entire study: The study looked at the effect of siplizumab, an anti-CD2 antibody, on alloreactive T-cell subsets in allogeneic mixed lymphocyte reactions made from human PBMCs. Overall study results and their limits: Because sequences below about 10^-5 frequency were poorly captured, only a minor fraction of alloreactive clones could be mapped to unstimulated subsets. In reactions with siplizumab, an average of approximately 70% of mappable alloreactive CD4+ clones were Treg-derived, compared with about 27% in control reactions. Unstimulated naive T cells appeared more diverse than memory T cells, and naive cells seemed to contribute substantially to the alloresponse. The suppressive function of proliferating Tregs from siplizumab cultures was not functionally confirmed. The cumulative frequency of alloreactive sequences traceable to unstimulated CD4+ memory T cells was significantly reduced by siplizumab. A naive or memory phenotype could not be assigned to roughly 75-97% of proliferating CD4+ or CD8+ clones.

In three donor pairs, further sequencing was done on unstimulated CD8+ naive, CD4+ memory, CD8+ TEMRA, CD4+ naive and CD8+ effector memory subsets. Sorted unstimulated T cells, along with proliferating T cells recovered from mixed lymphocyte reactions, underwent TCRbeta CDR3 sequencing. Fresh whole blood from about eleven HLA-typed healthy donors served as the source for isolating PBMCs. Libraries were built with the immunoSEQ multiplex PCR assay. The deep sequencing platform assayed 90,000 to 100,000 TCR templates per sample. Genomic DNA extracted from sorted T cells was used for TCRbeta CDR3 sequencing. In the paper's pipeline: The R programming language was used for clonal analysis of TCRbeta CDR3 data. Comparing unstimulated samples against CFSE-low samples taken after the reaction was how alloreactive CD4+ and CD8+ clones were defined. Regulatory or non-regulatory origin was assigned to alloreactive CD4+ clones by matching of sequences to sorted unstimulated Treg and non-Treg repertoires. Not all clones reach the TCRdb copy of this immuneACCESS table, which keeps in-frame sequences only. Checked studies attribute under half of the gap to unresolved V genes and leave the rest unexplained. V and J calls and clone size come straight from that table; D and trimming were deduced from the DNA. The sample table shows about 48,000 clones, and roughly nine tenths are seen once. The ten largest clones capture roughly 0.3% of the sample.

V is reduced by 6 bases and J by 1 base, leaving a spacing of 6 bases between them. From the cysteine through the phenylalanine, the CDR3 covers 12 amino acids. CDR3 DNA only is kept here, 36 bases in frame from base 1. The germline V gene (reference sequence) yields MNHEY for CDR1 and SMNVEV for CDR2. This clone was counted once. No cognate antigen has been identified for it. Base qualities are not provided; no much larger clone lies one nucleotide away. Recombination joined TRBV27 with TRBJ1-1; the D gene remains uncertain. The clonotype comes from a human donor in good health. What was sequenced was naive CD8+ T cells sorted from blood. Read against the paper, the sample's cell subset or site label means: unstimulated naive T cells. The bases read TGTGCCAGCAGGGATAGGAACACTGAAGCTTTCTTT. The translation is CASRDRNTEAFF.